This TCR beta chain stems from a study of blood T cell repertoires in COVID-19. Overall study: Samples came from the United States, Italy and Spain, spanning acute and convalescent COVID-19. From T cells, B-cell-depleted T cells, or PBMCs came the material, which was cDNA or gDNA.

A Seattle source enrolled patients during active infection and followed them longitudinally. Per the study methods: By means of reference gene primer amplification, nucleated cell counts were estimated. TCRdb's copy holds only in-frame clones and misses some; the assay was immunoSEQ multiplex PCR. The DNA gave D and trimming, while V, J and clone size come from that table. The sample shows a few hundred thousand clones, 88% of them seen only once. The junction had 7 bases not matched to a gene; V was cut back by 3 bases and J by 2 bases. CDR3 length equals 16 residues. CDR1 GTSNPN and CDR2 SVGIG come from the germline V gene (reference sequence).

The clonotype originates from a woman aged 45-60 years with COVID-19, enrolled during active disease. The specimen was peripheral blood. The chain has TRBV30 and TRBJ1-3; 10 positions agree with TRBD1. The DNA of the CDR3 is TGTGCCTGGAGCATAAAGGGACAGGGGCCTGGAAACACCATATATTTT. Residues: CAWSIKGQGPGNTIYF.